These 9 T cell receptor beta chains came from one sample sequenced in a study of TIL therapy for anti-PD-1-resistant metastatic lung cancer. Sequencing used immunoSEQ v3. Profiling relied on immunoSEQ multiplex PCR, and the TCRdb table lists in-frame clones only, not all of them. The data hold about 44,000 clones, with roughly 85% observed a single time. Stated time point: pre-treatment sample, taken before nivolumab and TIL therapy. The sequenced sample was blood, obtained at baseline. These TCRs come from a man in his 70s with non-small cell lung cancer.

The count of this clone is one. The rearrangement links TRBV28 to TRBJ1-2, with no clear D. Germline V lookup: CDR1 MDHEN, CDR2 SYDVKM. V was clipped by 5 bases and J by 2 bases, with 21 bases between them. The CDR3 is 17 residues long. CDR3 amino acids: CASSPRGLQPLNYGYTF. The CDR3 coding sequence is TGTGCCAGCAGTCCCCGAGGACTGCAACCTCTAAACTATGGCTACACCTTC.

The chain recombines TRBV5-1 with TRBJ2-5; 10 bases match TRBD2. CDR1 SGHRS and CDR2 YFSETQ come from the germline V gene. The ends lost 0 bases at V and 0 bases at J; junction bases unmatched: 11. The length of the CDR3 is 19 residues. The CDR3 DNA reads TGCGCCAGCAGCTTGGGATCTAGCGGGAGTCCCTCGTACCAAGAGACCCAGTACTTC. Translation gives CASSLGSSGSPSYQETQYF.

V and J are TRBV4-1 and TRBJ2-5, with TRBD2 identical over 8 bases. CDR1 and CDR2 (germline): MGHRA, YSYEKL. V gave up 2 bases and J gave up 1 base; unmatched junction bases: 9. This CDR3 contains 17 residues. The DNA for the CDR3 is TGCGCCAGCAGCCAATTACGGTCTAGCGGGTTCCAAGAGACCCAGTACTTC. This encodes CASSQLRSSGFQETQYF.

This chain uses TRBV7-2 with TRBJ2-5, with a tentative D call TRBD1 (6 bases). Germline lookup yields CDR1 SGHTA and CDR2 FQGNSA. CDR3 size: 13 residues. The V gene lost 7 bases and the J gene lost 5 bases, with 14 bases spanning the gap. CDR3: CASTSRQVETQYF. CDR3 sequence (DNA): TGTGCCAGCACCTCCAGACAGGTGGAGACCCAGTACTTC.

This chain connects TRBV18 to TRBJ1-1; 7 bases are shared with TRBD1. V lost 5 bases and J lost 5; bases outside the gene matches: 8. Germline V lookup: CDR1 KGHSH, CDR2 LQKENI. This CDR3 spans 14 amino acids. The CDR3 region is CASSRTGVRTEAFF. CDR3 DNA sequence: TGTGCCAGCTCAAGAACAGGGGTAAGGACTGAAGCTTTCTTT. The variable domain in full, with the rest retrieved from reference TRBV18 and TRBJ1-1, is NAGVMQNPRHLVRRRGQEARLRCSPMKGHSHVYWYRQLPEEGLKFMVYLQKENIIDESGMPKERFSAEFPKEGPSILRIQQVVRGDSAAYFCASSRTGVRTEAFFGQGTRLTVV.

The CDR3 DNA follows: TGTGCCAGCAGTGATGGGTTGGAAGGGCACAATGAGCAGTTCTTC. It yields the protein CASSDGLEGHNEQFF. The chain is built from TRBV6-1 and TRBJ2-1; no definite D call. Germline CDR1 is MNHNS and CDR2 is SASEGT. V was shortened by 3 bases and J by 5 bases, with 14 bases between the two germline ends. There are 15 residues in the CDR3.

CDR3 DNA sequence: TGTGCCACCAGCCCCGGGACAGGGGCCTCCTACGAGCAGTACTTC. As protein: CATSPGTGASYEQYF. The chain couples TRBV15 to TRBJ2-7; 10 nucleotides align to TRBD1. From germline, CDR1 is LNHNV and CDR2 YYDKDF (reference sequence). Trimming at V came to 5 bases and at J to 0 bases, leaving 4 bases not matched to a gene. The CDR3 has 15 residues.

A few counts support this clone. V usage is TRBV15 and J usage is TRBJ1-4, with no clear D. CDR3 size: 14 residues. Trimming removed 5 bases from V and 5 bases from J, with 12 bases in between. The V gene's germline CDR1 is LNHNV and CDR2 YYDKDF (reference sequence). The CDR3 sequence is CATSGKGGNEKLFF. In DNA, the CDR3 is TGTGCCACCAGCGGGAAGGGAGGGAATGAAAAACTGTTTTTT. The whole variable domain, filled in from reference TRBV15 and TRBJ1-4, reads DAMVIQNPRYQVTQFGKPVTLSCSQTLNHNVMYWYQQKSSQAPKLLFHYYDKDFNNEADTPDNFQSRRPNTSFCFLDIRSPGLGDTAMYLCATSGKGGNEKLFFGSGTQLSVL.

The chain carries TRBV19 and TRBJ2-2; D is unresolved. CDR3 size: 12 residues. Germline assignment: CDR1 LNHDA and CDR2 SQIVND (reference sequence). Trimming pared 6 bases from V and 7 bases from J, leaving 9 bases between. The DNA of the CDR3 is TGTGCCAGTAGGCTACATAGCGGGGAGCTGTTTTTT. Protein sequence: CASRLHSGELFF.